This T cell receptor beta chain appears in the sequencing data of a study of blood T cell repertoires in COVID-19. Study in general: T cells, B-cell-depleted T cells, or PBMCs provided the cDNA or gDNA that served as material.

Sequencing was performed with immunoSEQ multiplex PCR; in TCRdb, only in-frame clones are kept and a portion is missing. The table records approximately 250,000 clones, more than 70% of them present only once. The CDR3 runs to 14 residues. The V end lost 4 bases, the J end lost 1 base, and 8 bases lay between the germline ends. Germline CDR1 MNHEY, CDR2 SVGAGI. The chain uses TRBV6-5 and TRBJ1-3; tentatively, D is TRBD1 (5 bases). Sequencing used peripheral blood. The TCR comes from an elderly woman with COVID-19, enrolled during active disease. The CDR3 region is CASSSGPSGNTIYF. CDR3 sequence (DNA): TGTGCCAGCAGTTCAGGGCCGTCTGGAAACACCATATATTTT.